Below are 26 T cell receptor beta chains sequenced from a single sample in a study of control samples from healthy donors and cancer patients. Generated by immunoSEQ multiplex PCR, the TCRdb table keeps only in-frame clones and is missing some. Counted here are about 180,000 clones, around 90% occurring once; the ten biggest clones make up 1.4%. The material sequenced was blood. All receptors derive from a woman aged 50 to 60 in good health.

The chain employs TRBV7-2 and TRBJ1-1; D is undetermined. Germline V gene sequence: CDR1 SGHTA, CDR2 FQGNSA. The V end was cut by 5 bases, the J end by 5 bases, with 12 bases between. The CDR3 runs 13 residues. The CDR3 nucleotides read TGTGCCAGCAGCCGAGGCCCGGAGACTGAAGCTTTCTTT. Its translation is CASSRGPETEAFF. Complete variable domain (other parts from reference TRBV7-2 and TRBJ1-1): GAGVSQSPSNKVTEKGKDVELRCDPISGHTALYWYRQSLGQGLEFLIYFQGNSAPDKSGLPSDRFSAERTGGSVSTLTIQRTQQEDSAVYLCASSRGPETEAFFGQGTRLTVV.

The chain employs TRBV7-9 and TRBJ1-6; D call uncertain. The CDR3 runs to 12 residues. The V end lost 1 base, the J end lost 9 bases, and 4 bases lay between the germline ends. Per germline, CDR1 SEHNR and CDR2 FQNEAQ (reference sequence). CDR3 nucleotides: TGTGCCAGCAGCTTAGGGGGTTCACCCCTCCACTTT. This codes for CASSLGGSPLHF.

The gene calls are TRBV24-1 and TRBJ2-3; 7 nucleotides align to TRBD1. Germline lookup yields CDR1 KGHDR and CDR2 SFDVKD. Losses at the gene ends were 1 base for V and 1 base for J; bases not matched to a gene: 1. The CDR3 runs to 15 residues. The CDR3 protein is CATSDFGQGTDTQYF. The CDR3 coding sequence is TGTGCCACCAGTGATTTCGGACAGGGCACAGATACGCAGTATTTT.

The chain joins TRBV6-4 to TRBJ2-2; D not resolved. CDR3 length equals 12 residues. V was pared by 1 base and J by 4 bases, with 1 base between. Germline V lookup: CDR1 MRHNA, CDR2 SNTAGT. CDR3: CASSDFTGELFF. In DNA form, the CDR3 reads TGTGCCAGCAGTGACTTCACCGGGGAGCTGTTTTTT.

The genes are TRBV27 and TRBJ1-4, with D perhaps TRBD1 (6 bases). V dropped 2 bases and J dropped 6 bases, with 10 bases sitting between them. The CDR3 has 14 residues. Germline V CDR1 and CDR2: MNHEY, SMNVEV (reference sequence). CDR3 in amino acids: CASSLIGGHEKLFF. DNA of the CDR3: TGTGCCAGCAGTTTAATCGGGGGCCATGAAAAACTGTTTTTT. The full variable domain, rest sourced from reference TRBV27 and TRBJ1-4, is EAQVTQNPRYLITVTGKKLTVTCSQNMNHEYMSWYRQDPGLGLRQIYYSMNVEVTDKGDVPEGYKVSRKEKRNFPLILESPSPNQTSLYFCASSLIGGHEKLFFGSGTQLSVL.

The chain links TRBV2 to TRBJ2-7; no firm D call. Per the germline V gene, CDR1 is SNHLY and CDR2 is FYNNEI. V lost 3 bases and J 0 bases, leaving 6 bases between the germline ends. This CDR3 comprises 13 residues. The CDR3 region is CASSDRDSYEQYF. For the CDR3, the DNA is TGTGCCAGCAGTGACCGTGACTCCTACGAGCAGTACTTC.

The CDR3 DNA reads as TGTGCCAGTAGAGTGGACAGGATGAACACTGAAGCTTTCTTT. This encodes CASRVDRMNTEAFF. This chain links TRBV19 with TRBJ1-1; 7 bases line up with TRBD1. Germline loops: CDR1 LNHDA, CDR2 SQIVND (reference sequence). This CDR3 is built from 14 residues. Losses at the gene ends were 6 bases for V and 0 bases for J; bases not matched to a gene: 4.

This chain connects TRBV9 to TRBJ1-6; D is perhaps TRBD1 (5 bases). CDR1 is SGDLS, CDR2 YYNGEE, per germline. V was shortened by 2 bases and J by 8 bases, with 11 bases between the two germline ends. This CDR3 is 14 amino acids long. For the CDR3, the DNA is TGTGCCAGCAGCGTCGAGGGGTGGGATTCACCCCTCCACTTT. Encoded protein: CASSVEGWDSPLHF.

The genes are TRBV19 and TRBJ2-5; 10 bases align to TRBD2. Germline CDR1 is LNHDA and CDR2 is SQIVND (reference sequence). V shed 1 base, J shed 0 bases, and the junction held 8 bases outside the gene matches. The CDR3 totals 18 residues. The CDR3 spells CASSIAISGGPYQETQYF. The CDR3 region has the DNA TGTGCCAGTAGTATAGCGATTAGCGGGGGGCCGTACCAAGAGACCCAGTACTTC.

CDR3 DNA: TGCGCCAGCAGCCTATACACCGGGGAGCTGTTTTTT. This encodes CASSLYTGELFF. The J gene is TRBJ2-2, the V gene TRBV4-3, with unresolved D. Trimming took off 4 bases at V and 3 bases at J, with 3 bases between the two ends. The germline V gene encodes CDR1 LGHNA and CDR2 YSLEER. CDR3 length: 12 residues.

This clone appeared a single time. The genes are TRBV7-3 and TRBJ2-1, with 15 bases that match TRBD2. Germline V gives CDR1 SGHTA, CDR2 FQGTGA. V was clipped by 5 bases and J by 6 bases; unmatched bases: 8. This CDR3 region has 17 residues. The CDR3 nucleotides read TGTGCCAGCAGCCCTATCCCGGGACTAGCGGGGGGCAATGAGCAGTTCTTC. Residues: CASSPIPGLAGGNEQFF.

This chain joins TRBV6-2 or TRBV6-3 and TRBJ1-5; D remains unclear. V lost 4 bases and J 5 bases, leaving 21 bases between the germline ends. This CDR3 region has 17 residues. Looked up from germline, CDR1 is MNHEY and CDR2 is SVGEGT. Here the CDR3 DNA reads TGTGCCAGCAGTTCCGGCCTTCGTGGGCCCGGGTATCAGCCCCAGCATTTT. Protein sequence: CASSSGLRGPGYQPQHF.

The CDR3 DNA sequence: TGTGCCAGCAGTCGTGAAGGCAAATTCTATGGCTACACCTTC. This encodes CASSREGKFYGYTF. This chain links TRBV3-1 (or the pseudogene TRBV3-2) with TRBJ1-2; D not resolved. The CDR3 loop spans 14 amino acids. Looked up from germline, CDR1 is LGHDT and CDR2 is YNNKEL (reference sequence). V shed 6 bases and J shed 4 bases, with 15 bases lying between them.

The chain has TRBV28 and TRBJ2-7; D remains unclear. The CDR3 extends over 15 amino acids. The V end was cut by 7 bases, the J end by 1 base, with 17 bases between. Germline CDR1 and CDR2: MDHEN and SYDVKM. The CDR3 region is CASTSESRMSYEQYF. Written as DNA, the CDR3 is TGTGCCAGCACCTCCGAGAGCAGGATGTCCTACGAGCAGTACTTC.

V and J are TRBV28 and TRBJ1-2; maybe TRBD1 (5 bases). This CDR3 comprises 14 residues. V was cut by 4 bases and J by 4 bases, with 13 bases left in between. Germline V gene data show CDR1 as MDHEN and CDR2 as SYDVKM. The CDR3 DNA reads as TGTGCCAGCAGTTCCTCCCCGACAGCCTATGGCTACACCTTC. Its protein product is CASSSSPTAYGYTF.

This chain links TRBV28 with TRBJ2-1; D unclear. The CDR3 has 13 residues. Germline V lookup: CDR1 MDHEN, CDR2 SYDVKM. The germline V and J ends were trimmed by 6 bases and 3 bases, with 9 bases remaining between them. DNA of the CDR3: TGTGCCAGCAGCTGGCGCTTCTACAATGAGCAGTTCTTC. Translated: CASSWRFYNEQFF.

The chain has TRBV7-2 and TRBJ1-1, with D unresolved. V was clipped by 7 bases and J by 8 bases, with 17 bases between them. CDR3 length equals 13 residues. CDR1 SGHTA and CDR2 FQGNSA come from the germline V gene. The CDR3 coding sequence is TGTGCCAGCACCCGGAGCCGAGCGACCGAAGCTTTCTTT. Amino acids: CASTRSRATEAFF.

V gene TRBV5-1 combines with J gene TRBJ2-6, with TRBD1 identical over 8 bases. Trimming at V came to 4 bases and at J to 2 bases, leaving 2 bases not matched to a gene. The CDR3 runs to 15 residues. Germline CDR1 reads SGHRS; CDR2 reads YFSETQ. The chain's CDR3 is CASSTQGAGANVLTF. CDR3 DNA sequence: TGCGCCAGCAGCACACAGGGGGCTGGGGCCAACGTCCTGACTTTC.

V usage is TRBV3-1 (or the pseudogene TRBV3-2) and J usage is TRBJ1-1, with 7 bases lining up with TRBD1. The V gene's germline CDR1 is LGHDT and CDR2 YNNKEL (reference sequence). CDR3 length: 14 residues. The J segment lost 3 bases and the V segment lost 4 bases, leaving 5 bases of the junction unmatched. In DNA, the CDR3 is TGTGCCAGCAGCCGATGGGACAGTCACACTGAAGCTTTCTTT. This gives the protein CASSRWDSHTEAFF.

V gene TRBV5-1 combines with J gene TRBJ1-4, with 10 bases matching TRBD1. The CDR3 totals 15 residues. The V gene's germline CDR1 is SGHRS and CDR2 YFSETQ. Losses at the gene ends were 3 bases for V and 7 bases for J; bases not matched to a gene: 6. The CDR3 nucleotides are TGCGCCAGCAGCTGGGGGGACAGGGGTGGTGAAAAACTGTTTTTT. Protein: CASSWGDRGGEKLFF.

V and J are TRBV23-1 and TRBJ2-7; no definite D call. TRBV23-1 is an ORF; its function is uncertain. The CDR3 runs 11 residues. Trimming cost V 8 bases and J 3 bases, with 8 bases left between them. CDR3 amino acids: CASPTRYEQYF. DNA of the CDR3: TGCGCCAGCCCTACCCGCTACGAGCAGTACTTC.

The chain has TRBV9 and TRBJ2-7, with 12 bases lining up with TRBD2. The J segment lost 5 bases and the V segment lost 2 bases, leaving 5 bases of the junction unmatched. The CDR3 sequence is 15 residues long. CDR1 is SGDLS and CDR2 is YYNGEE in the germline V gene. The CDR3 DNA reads TGTGCCAGCAGCGTTGCGACTAGCGGGAGTAACGAGCAGTACTTC. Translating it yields CASSVATSGSNEQYF.

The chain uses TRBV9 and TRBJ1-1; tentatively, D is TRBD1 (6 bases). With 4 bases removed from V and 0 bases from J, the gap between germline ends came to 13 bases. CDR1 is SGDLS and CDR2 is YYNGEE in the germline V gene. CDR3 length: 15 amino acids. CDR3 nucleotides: TGTGCCAGCAGCAAGACAGGAGGGGTGAACACTGAAGCTTTCTTT. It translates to CASSKTGGVNTEAFF.

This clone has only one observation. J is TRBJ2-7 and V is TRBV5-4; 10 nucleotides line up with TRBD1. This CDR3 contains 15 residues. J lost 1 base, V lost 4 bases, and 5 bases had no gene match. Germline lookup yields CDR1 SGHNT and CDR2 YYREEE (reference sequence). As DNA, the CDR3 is TGTGCCAGCAGCCTAGGACAGGGGGTTTCCTACGAGCAGTACTTC. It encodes CASSLGQGVSYEQYF.

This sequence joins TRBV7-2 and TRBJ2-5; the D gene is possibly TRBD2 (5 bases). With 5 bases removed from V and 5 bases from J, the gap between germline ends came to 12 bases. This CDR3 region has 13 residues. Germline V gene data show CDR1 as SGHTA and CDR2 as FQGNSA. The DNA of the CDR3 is TGTGCCAGCAGCCGGGATTTTACGGAGACCCAGTACTTC. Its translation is CASSRDFTETQYF.

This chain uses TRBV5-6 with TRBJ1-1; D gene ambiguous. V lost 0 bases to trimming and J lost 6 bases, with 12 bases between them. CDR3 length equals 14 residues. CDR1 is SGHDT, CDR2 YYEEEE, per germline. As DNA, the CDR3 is TGTGCCAGCAGCTTGGGCTCCAGACTCCCTGAAGCTTTCTTT. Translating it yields CASSLGSRLPEAFF.